The 12 T cell receptor beta chains listed next were all sequenced from one sample in a study of cytomegalovirus exposure and HLA in healthy donors. Primers for the PCR totalled 60 Vbeta and 13 Jbeta. Libraries were prepared by immunoSEQ multiplex PCR; TCRdb keeps only in-frame clonotypes and omits some of them. The sample holds 150,000 to 200,000 clones, about 75% seen once. The sample was PBMCs. These receptors originate from a woman aged 45-59 years in good health and CMV-seropositive.

The V call is TRBV15, the J call TRBJ1-2; D is unresolved. CDR3 length equals 14 residues. Germline loops: CDR1 LNHNV, CDR2 YYDKDF (reference sequence). Trimming stripped 1 base from V and 5 bases from J, with 11 bases between. The CDR3 is CATSRVGGLYGYTF. CDR3 DNA: TGTGCCACCAGCAGAGTGGGAGGACTATATGGCTACACCTTC.

V is TRBV5-6 and J is TRBJ2-1; 9 positions agree with TRBD2. CDR3 length: 17 residues. Unmatched junction bases numbered 10, after V lost 1 base and J lost 5 bases. CDR1 SGHDT and CDR2 YYEEEE come from the germline V gene. The CDR3 nucleotides read TGTGCCAGCAGCTTGATCCGGGCGGGGGGGTTGGACAATGAGCAGTTCTTC. It specifies CASSLIRAGGLDNEQFF.

This chain uses TRBV10-3 with TRBJ1-4; 8 bases match TRBD1. V lost 1 base to trimming and J lost 8 bases; unmatched junction nucleotides: 9. Germline V gives CDR1 ENHRY, CDR2 SYGVKD. The CDR3 covers 16 residues. The CDR3 bases are TGTGCCATCAGTGAGTTCTTGGAGACAGGGGTCGAAAAACTGTTTTTT. Translation gives CAISEFLETGVEKLFF.

V usage is TRBV4-1 and J usage is TRBJ1-4, with 12 bases fitting TRBD1. The V and J ends lost 1 base and 0 bases, in that order; junction bases with no gene match: 3. The germline V gene encodes CDR1 MGHRA and CDR2 YSYEKL. CDR3 length equals 18 residues. CDR3 DNA sequence: TGCGCCAGCAGCCAAGGCGGGACAGGGGGCTCAACTAATGAAAAACTGTTTTTT. Its translation: CASSQGGTGGSTNEKLFF.

This sequence joins TRBV6-5 and TRBJ2-7; D perhaps matches TRBD2 (6 bases). This CDR3 has 15 residues. The V gene lost 6 bases and the J gene lost 6 bases, with 21 bases spanning the gap. The germline CDR1 and CDR2 sequences are MNHEY and SVGAGI. This chain's CDR3 is CASRPDQVDGGEQYF. The CDR3 coding sequence is TGTGCCAGCAGACCAGATCAGGTGGACGGGGGCGAGCAGTACTTC.

This chain joins TRBV10-3 and TRBJ2-1, with D maybe TRBD2 (6 bases). Deletions cut 8 bases from V and 8 bases from J, with 22 bases between. The CDR3 runs 15 residues. Germline CDR1 reads ENHRY; CDR2 reads SYGVKD. The CDR3 is CAIRGGEPLADEQFF. In DNA, the CDR3 is TGTGCCATCCGGGGTGGGGAGCCACTAGCCGATGAGCAGTTCTTC.

This chain links TRBV6-5 with TRBJ1-1; TRBD1 might be the D (5 bases). CDR1 and CDR2 (germline): MNHEY, SVGAGI. The V gene lost 5 bases and the J gene lost 8 bases, with 15 bases spanning the gap. The CDR3 consists of 13 residues. CDR3 in DNA: TGTGCCAGCAGTGAGAGTGTAAAGGGGGAAGCTTTCTTT. It specifies CASSESVKGEAFF.

V and J are TRBV19 and TRBJ1-5; perhaps TRBD1 as D (6 bases). CDR1 and CDR2 (germline): LNHDA, SQIVND (reference sequence). This CDR3 spans 15 amino acids. Trimming shortened V by 5 bases and J by 6 bases, and 17 bases separated the two germline ends. CDR3: CASSGGHTRRQPQHF. The DNA of the CDR3 is TGTGCCAGTAGTGGGGGACATACGAGGCGTCAGCCCCAGCATTTT.

This sequence joins TRBV7-6 and TRBJ2-7; 8 nucleotides align to TRBD1. The CDR3 has 12 amino acids. Germline V CDR1 and CDR2: SGHVS, FNYEAQ. V gave up 5 bases and J gave up 5 bases; unmatched junction bases: 2. The CDR3 is CASSRTGNEQYF. The DNA for the CDR3 is TGTGCCAGCAGCCGGACAGGGAACGAGCAGTACTTC.

This clone was counted between two and nine times. DNA for the CDR3: TGTGCCAGCAGCCGCAGAAAGGATACGCAGTATTTT. This translates into CASSRRKDTQYF. The rearrangement uses TRBV21-1 and TRBJ2-3; TRBD1, as called in the table, went unchecked against the DNA. TRBV21-1 is shown as a pseudogene. This CDR3 is built from 12 residues.

This chain connects TRBV7-9 to TRBJ2-7; perhaps TRBD2 as D (6 bases). There are 14 residues in the CDR3. Trimming removed 4 bases at V and 3 bases at J, with 13 bases between. The V gene's germline CDR1 is SEHNR and CDR2 FQNEAQ (reference sequence). CDR3 coding DNA: TGTGCCAGCAGCTGGCAGGAAGCGGGCTACGAGCAGTACTTC. This translates into CASSWQEAGYEQYF.

This sequence joins TRBV29-1 and TRBJ1-1, with D possibly matching TRBD1 (5 bases). The CDR3 covers 13 residues. V lost 5 bases and J lost 1, with 11 bases in between. Germline CDR1 reads SQVTM; CDR2 reads ANQGSEA. The CDR3 region is CSVSRTSNTEAFF. Here the CDR3 DNA reads TGCAGCGTTTCCCGGACATCGAACACTGAAGCTTTCTTT.